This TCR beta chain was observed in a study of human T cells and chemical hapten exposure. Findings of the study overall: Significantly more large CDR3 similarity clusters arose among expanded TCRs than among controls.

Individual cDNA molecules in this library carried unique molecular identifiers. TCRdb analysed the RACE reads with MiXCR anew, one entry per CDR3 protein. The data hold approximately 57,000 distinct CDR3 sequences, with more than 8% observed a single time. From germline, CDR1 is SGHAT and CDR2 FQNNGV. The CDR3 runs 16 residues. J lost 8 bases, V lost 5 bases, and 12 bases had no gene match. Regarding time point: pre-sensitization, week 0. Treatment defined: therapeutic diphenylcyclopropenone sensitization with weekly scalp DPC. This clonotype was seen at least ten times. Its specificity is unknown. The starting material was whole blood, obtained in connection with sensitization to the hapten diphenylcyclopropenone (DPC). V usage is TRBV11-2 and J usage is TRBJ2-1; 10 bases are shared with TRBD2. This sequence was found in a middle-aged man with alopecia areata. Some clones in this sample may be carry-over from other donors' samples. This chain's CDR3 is CASSPWRGLASHEQFF. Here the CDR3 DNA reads TGTGCCAGCAGCCCCTGGAGGGGACTAGCGAGCCATGAGCAGTTCTTC. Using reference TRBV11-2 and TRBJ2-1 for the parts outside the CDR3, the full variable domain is EAGVAQSPRYKIIEKRQSVAFWCNPISGHATLYWYQQILGQGPKLLIQFQNNGVVDDSQLPKDRFSAERLKGVDSTLKIQPAKLEDSAVYLCASSPWRGLASHEQFFGPGTRLTVL.